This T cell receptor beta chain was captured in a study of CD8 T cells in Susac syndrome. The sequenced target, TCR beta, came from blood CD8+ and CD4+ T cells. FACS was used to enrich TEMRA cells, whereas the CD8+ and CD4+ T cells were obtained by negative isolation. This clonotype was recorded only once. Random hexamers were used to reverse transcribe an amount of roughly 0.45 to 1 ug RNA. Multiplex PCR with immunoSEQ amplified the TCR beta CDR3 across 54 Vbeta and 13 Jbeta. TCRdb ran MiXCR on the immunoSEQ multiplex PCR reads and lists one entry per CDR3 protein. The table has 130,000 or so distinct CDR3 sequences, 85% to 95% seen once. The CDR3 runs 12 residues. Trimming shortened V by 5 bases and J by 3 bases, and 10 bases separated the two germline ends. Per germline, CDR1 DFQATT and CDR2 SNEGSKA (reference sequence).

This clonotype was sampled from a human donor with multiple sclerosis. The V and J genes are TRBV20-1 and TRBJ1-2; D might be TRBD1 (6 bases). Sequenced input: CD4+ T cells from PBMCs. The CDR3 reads CSAPRTDYGYTF. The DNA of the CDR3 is TGCAGTGCTCCCCGGACAGACTATGGCTACACCTTC.